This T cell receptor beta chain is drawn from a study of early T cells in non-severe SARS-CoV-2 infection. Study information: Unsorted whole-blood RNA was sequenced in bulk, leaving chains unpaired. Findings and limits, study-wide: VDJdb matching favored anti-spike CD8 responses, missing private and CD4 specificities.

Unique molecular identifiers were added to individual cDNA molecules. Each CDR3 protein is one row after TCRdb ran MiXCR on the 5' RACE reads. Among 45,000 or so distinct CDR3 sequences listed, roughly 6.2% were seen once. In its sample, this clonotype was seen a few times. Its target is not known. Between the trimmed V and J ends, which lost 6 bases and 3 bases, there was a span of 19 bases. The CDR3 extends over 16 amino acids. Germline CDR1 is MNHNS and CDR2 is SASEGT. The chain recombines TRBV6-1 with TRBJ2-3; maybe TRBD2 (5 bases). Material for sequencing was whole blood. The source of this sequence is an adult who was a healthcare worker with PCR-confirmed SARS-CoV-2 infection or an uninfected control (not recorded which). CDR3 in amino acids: CASSPSGLYVTDTQYF. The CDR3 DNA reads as TGTGCCAGCAGCCCATCCGGACTGTACGTGACAGATACGCAGTATTTT.